A single sample is the source of the 11 T cell receptor beta chains below, sequenced in a study of cytomegalovirus exposure and HLA in healthy donors. The PCR had 60 Vbeta and 13 Jbeta primers. Clones were read by immunoSEQ multiplex PCR, and TCRdb kept only the in-frame ones, dropping some. The repertoire has 55,000 to 80,000 clones, approximately 75% of them found once; the top ten carry approximately 7.6%. Sequenced sample: PBMCs. The receptor set was obtained from a man aged 60 to 75 in good health and CMV-seropositive.

The CDR3 DNA is TGTGCCAGCAGTTACTCGAAACAGCTGCCCCAGCATTTT. This codes for CASSYSKQLPQHF. The gene calls are TRBV6-5 and TRBJ1-5; D not certain. Germline V gene lookup returns CDR1 MNHEY and CDR2 SVGAGI. V lost 0 bases, J lost 9 bases, and 9 bases lay in between. This CDR3 has 13 residues.

The chain links TRBV29-1 to TRBJ2-5, with D uncertain. The germline V and J ends were trimmed by 5 bases and 7 bases, with 8 bases remaining between them. The CDR3 spans 10 residues. Per germline, CDR1 SQVTM and CDR2 ANQGSEA. CDR3 nucleotides: TGCAGCGTTTTCACAGCGACCCAGTACTTC. It codes for CSVFTATQYF.

This chain joins TRBV5-1 and TRBJ2-3; 12 bases line up with TRBD1. Germline CDR1 reads SGHRS; CDR2 reads YFSETQ. The CDR3 is 17 residues long. V trimming: 1 base; J trimming: 0 bases; junction bases outside the gene matches: 3. The CDR3 coding sequence is TGCGCCAGCAGCTTGTGGGACAGGGGGCCTAGCACAGATACGCAGTATTTT. Its protein product is CASSLWDRGPSTDTQYF.

In this sample, this clone turned up a few times. CDR3 DNA: TGCGCCAGCAGTGAGAGGGGTACGGGCCCAGATACGCAGTATTTT. As protein: CASSERGTGPDTQYF. The chain joins TRBV10-1 to TRBJ2-3; D may be TRBD1 (5 bases). Between the trimmed V and J ends, which lost 2 bases and 4 bases, there was a span of 13 bases. Looked up from germline, CDR1 is WNHNN and CDR2 is SYGVQD (reference sequence). The CDR3 covers 15 residues.

The chain carries TRBV25-1 and TRBJ1-3, with 9 bases lining up with TRBD1. J lost 3 bases, V lost 4 bases, and 10 bases had no gene match. The CDR3 totals 17 residues. CDR1 and CDR2 (germline): MGHDK, SYGVNS. The CDR3 nucleotides read TGTGCCAGCAGTGCGTCAACCGGGACAGGGTTTGGAAACACCATATATTTT. Protein product: CASSASTGTGFGNTIYF.

The chain uses TRBV5-1 and TRBJ2-1; D perhaps matches TRBD1 (6 bases). Germline loops: CDR1 SGHRS, CDR2 YFSETQ. The CDR3 covers 12 residues. V lost 8 bases and J lost 5, with 11 bases in between. The chain's CDR3 is CASYREDNEQFF. CDR3 coding DNA: TGCGCCAGTTACAGGGAAGACAATGAGCAGTTCTTC.

V is TRBV15 and J is TRBJ2-3; perhaps TRBD1 as D (6 bases). The V gene lost 11 bases and the J gene lost 3 bases, with 15 bases spanning the gap. The CDR3 length is 13 residues. The germline V gene encodes CDR1 LNHNV and CDR2 YYDKDF (reference sequence). CDR3 nucleotide sequence: TGTGCCCTCGCGCAGGGGTTGACAGATACGCAGTATTTT. It is translated as CALAQGLTDTQYF.

The rearrangement joins TRBV19 to TRBJ2-7; 10 nucleotides line up with TRBD2. The V and J ends lost 2 bases and 5 bases, in that order; junction bases with no gene match: 6. Per the germline V gene, CDR1 is LNHDA and CDR2 is SQIVND (reference sequence). The CDR3 has 15 residues. The CDR3 reads CASSIIGTSVNEQYF. DNA for the CDR3: TGTGCCAGTAGTATAATCGGGACTAGCGTAAACGAGCAGTACTTC.

The count of this clone is one. The chain employs TRBV11-3 and TRBJ2-7; TRBD1 might be the D (5 bases). Trimming cost V 4 bases and J 0 bases, with 10 bases left between them. Germline CDR1 SGHNT, CDR2 YENEEA. The CDR3 is made up of 14 amino acids. The CDR3 nucleotides read TGTGCCAGCAGCTGGGGCAGGAGCTCCTACGAGCAGTACTTC. Its protein is CASSWGRSSYEQYF.

The rearrangement uses TRBV7-9 and TRBJ2-1; D is perhaps TRBD2 (6 bases). Trimming shortened V by 5 bases and J by 6 bases, and 17 bases separated the two germline ends. Germline CDR1 is SEHNR and CDR2 is FQNEAQ (reference sequence). This CDR3 has 15 residues. The CDR3 nucleotides read TGTGCCAGCAGCCCCGGGACTTTGAGTTCCAATGAGCAGTTCTTC. It codes for CASSPGTLSSNEQFF.

CDR3 coding DNA: TGTGCCAGCGCCCCCGGGACAGACCCCTCCTACGAGCAGTACTTC. This codes for CASAPGTDPSYEQYF. This chain joins TRBV6-1 and TRBJ2-5; TRBD1 agrees at 7 bases. The DNA end is a closer match to TRBJ2-7, so the J assignment may be wrong. CDR1 and CDR2 from the germline V gene are MNHNS and SASEGT. The CDR3 runs to 15 residues.